A selection of T cell receptor beta chains follows, all from one sample in a study of control samples from healthy donors and cancer patients. Assay: immunoSEQ multiplex PCR; the TCRdb copy retains only in-frame clones and omits some. Of 75,000 to 100,000 clones in the sample, around 86% were seen once. The specimen was blood. These receptor sequences come from a woman aged 50 to 60 in good health. Each CDR3 is given with its conserved first and last residue. The D gene is left open where the match is weak. Size tells how often a clone was seen (once, few, many) or the class of an expanded clone, and some rows leave it out.

v_call,d_call,clone_size,j_call,cdr3_nt,cdr3_aa
TRBV29-1,NA,NA,TRBJ2-3,TGCAGCGTTGAAGATCCCCAGGGAATTGATACGCAGTATTTT,CSVEDPQGIDTQYF
TRBV27,NA,NA,TRBJ2-5,TGTGCCAGCAGTTTTCGAGGGGGAGAGACCCAGTACTTC,CASSFRGGETQYF
TRBV7-9,NA,NA,TRBJ2-1,TGTGCCAGCAGCTCAGGGGCACACTCCTACAATGAGCAGTTCTTC,CASSSGAHSYNEQFF
TRBV6-2/TRBV6-3,NA,NA,TRBJ1-5,TGTGCCAGCAGTTATTTCAACCCGGATCAGCCCCAGCATTTT,CASSYFNPDQPQHF
TRBV14,NA,NA,TRBJ1-1,TGTGCCAGCAGTGGTTGGAGGGGGGGGAACACTGAAGCTTTCTTT,CASSGWRGGNTEAFF
TRBV11-2,NA,few,TRBJ2-7,TGTGCCAGCAGCTTAGGGCTAGCAGGGCACGGGATTGGCGAGCAGTACTTC,CASSLGLAGHGIGEQYF
TRBV2,TRBD1,NA,TRBJ2-6,TGTGCCAGCATACGGGACAGACACTCTGGGGCCAACGTCCTGACTTTC,CASIRDRHSGANVLTF
TRBV6-6,NA,NA,TRBJ1-3,TGTGCCAGCGTCACAGGGAATGGAAACACCATATATTTT,CASVTGNGNTIYF
TRBV6-2/TRBV6-3,TRBD2,once,TRBJ2-5,TGTGCCAGCAGTTACCGGGCGGGAGGAGAGGAGACCCAGTACTTC,CASSYRAGGEETQYF
TRBV25-1,NA,NA,TRBJ1-2,TGTGCCAGCAGTGGATACTATGGCTACACCTTC,CASSGYYGYTF
TRBV7-2,NA,NA,TRBJ2-1,TGTGCCAGCAGCGCCCGGATAGCGGTCAATGAGCAGTTCTTC,CASSARIAVNEQFF
TRBV24-1,NA,NA,TRBJ1-1,TGTGCCACCAGTGCTGGGGGGCAGGGGACTGAAGCTTTCTTT,CATSAGGQGTEAFF
TRBV6-2/TRBV6-3,NA,once,TRBJ2-5,TGTGCCAGCAGTTACGGCGGGTGGCAAGAGACCCAGTACTTC,CASSYGGWQETQYF
TRBV7-2,TRBD1,NA,TRBJ2-7,TGTGCCAGCAGCTCCGGGACAGGGATTCCCTACGAGCAGTACTTC,CASSSGTGIPYEQYF
TRBV29-1,TRBD2,once,TRBJ2-7,TGCAGCGTTGCGGGGGGGCAGACCAGCTCCTACGAGCAGTACTTC,CSVAGGQTSSYEQYF
TRBV11-3,NA,NA,TRBJ2-2,TGTGCCAGCTCCCGGGATCCCACGAGGTCCGGGGAGCTGTTTTTT,CASSRDPTRSGELFF
TRBV28,NA,NA,TRBJ1-3,TGTGCCAGCAGTTCCGGAAGAAACACCATATATTTT,CASSSGRNTIYF
TRBV18,NA,NA,TRBJ1-6,TGTGCCAGCTCCAGGGACCGAAGCTCCTATAATTCACCCCTCCACTTT,CASSRDRSSYNSPLHF
TRBV7-2,NA,NA,TRBJ1-1,TGTGCCAGCAGCTTAGTACCGGGGGCGATGAACACTGAAGCTTTCTTT,CASSLVPGAMNTEAFF
TRBV3-1/TRBV3-2,NA,NA,TRBJ1-4,TGTGCCAGCAGCCCCCGGACAGAACCTAATGAAAAACTGTTTTTT,CASSPRTEPNEKLFF